This TCR beta chain was sequenced in a study of identical twins. Losses at the gene ends were 3 bases for V and 8 bases for J; bases not matched to a gene: 5. Germline V gene data show CDR1 as SGHAT and CDR2 as FQNNGV. The CDR3 contains 15 residues. Broader study findings: The authors drew conclusions from cross-sectional statistical analysis rather than following the same donors.

As regards this clonotype: Its antigen is as yet unknown.

In every case, the donor was a healthy Caucasian. Template switching introduced a universal primer site, and the cDNA bore unique molecular identifiers. Using its own MiXCR run on the 5' RACE reads, TCRdb lists one record per CDR3 protein. The sample holds roughly 690,000 distinct CDR3 sequences, over 5% seen once. The rearrangement uses TRBV11-2 and TRBJ2-1; 12 bases agree with TRBD1. The source material was naive T cells sorted from blood. This clonotype was obtained from a man in his late teens or twenties in good health. The CDR3 loop reads CASSFSGQGAYEQFF. In nucleotides, the CDR3 is TGTGCCAGCAGCTTTTCGGGACAGGGGGCCTATGAGCAGTTCTTC.